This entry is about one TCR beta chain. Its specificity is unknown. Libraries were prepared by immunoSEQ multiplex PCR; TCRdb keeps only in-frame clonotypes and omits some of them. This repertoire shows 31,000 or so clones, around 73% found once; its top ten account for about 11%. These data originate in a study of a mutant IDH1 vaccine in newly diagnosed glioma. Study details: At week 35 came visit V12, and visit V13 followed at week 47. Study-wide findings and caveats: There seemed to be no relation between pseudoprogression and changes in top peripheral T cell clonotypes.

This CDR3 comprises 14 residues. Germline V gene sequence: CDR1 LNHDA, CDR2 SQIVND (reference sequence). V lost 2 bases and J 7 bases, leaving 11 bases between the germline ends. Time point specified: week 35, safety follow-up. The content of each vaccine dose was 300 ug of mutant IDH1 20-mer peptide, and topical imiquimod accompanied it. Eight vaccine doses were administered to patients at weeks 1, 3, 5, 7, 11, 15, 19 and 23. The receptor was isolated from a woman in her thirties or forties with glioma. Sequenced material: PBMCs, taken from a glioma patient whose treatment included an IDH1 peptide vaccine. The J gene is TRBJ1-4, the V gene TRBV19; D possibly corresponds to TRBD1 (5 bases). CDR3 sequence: CASSIYRRGEKLFF. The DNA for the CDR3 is TGTGCCAGTAGTATATACAGGAGAGGTGAAAAACTGTTTTTT.